The rows below give T cell receptor beta chains drawn from one sample of a study of cytomegalovirus exposure and HLA in healthy donors. Sequenced by immunoSEQ multiplex PCR; TCRdb stores in-frame clones only, minus some. The table lists approximately 160,000 clones, about 80% of them singletons. Material: PBMCs. These receptors all stem from a man aged 25-40 years in good health and CMV-seropositive. Both conserved end residues are part of each CDR3. D genes are given only for firm matches. Clone size is shown for a subset of rows, as once, few, many or a class of expanded clone.

NA | TRBJ2-5 | NA | TRBV9 | TGTGCCAGCAGCCCCCCAGGGTCAGAGACCCAGTACTTC | CASSPPGSETQYF
TRBD1 | TRBJ2-6 | NA | TRBV5-1 | TGCGCCAGCAGCTTGCAGGGGGCGGCTGGGGCCAACGTCCTGACTTTC | CASSLQGAAGANVLTF
TRBD2 | TRBJ2-7 | NA | TRBV30 | TGTGCCTGGAGTGCCGTACCTGGACTAGCGGGGGCCTCCTACGAGCAGTACTTC | CAWSAVPGLAGASYEQYF
TRBD2 | TRBJ2-3 | NA | TRBV5-8 | TGTGCCAGCAGCTTATCTAGCGGGGGGGCCAGTGGCACAGATACGCAGTATTTT | CASSLSSGGASGTDTQYF
TRBD2 | TRBJ2-3 | NA | TRBV19 | TGTGCCAGCATCAACCGGGGGGGGGCCACAGATACGCAGTATTTT | CASINRGGATDTQYF
TRBD2 | TRBJ2-1 | NA | TRBV28 | TGTGCCAGCGGGATAGCGGGTGGCTACAATGAGCAGTTCTTC | CASGIAGGYNEQFF
NA | TRBJ2-7 | NA | TRBV4-1 | TGCGCCAGCAGCCGCGGGGGCCCCTACGAGCAGTACTTC | CASSRGGPYEQYF
NA | TRBJ2-7 | NA | TRBV7-9 | TGTGCCAGCAGCTTACTGGGGGGCTACGAGCAGTACTTC | CASSLLGGYEQYF
TRBD2 | TRBJ2-3 | NA | TRBV5-1 | TGCGCCAGCAGCCTCCCTAGCGGGGGGGGCACAGATACGCAGTATTTT | CASSLPSGGGTDTQYF
NA | TRBJ2-2 | NA | TRBV6-6 | TGTGCCAGCAGTTACGGGGACTCTCCTACCGGGGAGCTGTTTTTT | CASSYGDSPTGELFF
NA | TRBJ2-5 | NA | TRBV4-3 | TGCGCCAGCAGCCAAGGGGACAACCGGTACCAAGAGACCCAGTACTTC | CASSQGDNRYQETQYF
TRBD1 | TRBJ2-1 | NA | TRBV28 | TGTGCCAGCAGATCCCAGCAGGGGGATTTTACATACAATGAGCAGTTCTTC | CASRSQQGDFTYNEQFF
NA | TRBJ2-5 | NA | TRBV7-8 | TGTGCCAGCAGCTTATCGATTTCCGGGACCCAGTACTTC | CASSLSISGTQYF
NA | TRBJ1-2 | few | TRBV5-1 | TGCGCCAGCAGCTTAGTCTCGGGGTTTGGCTACACCTTC | CASSLVSGFGYTF
TRBD1 | TRBJ2-7 | few | TRBV4-2 | TGTGCCAGCAGCTTGAGGGGACAGGGGCACTACGAGCAGTACTTC | CASSLRGQGHYEQYF
TRBD1 | TRBJ1-2 | NA | TRBV28 | TGTGCCAGCAGTTCCTATGGGACAGTACTGGGCGGCTACACCTTC | CASSSYGTVLGGYTF
TRBD1 | TRBJ1-1 | NA | TRBV6-1 | TGTGCCAGCATCGGGACAGCCCGCACTGAAGCTTTCTTT | CASIGTARTEAFF
NA | TRBJ1-2 | NA | TRBV28 | TGTGCCACCTTAATGGCCGTTAACTATGGCTACACCTTC | CATLMAVNYGYTF